A selection of T cell receptor beta chains follows, all from one sample in a study of neurological immune-mediated disorders. TCRdb re-called the 5' RACE reads with MiXCR, one entry per CDR3 protein. Found here are 55,000 to 70,000 distinct CDR3 sequences, around a tenth of them singletons; the top ten hold 6.5% to 8%. The sample consisted of PBMCs. Receptors originate from a male donor with HTLV-1-associated myelopathy (HAM/TSP). Both conserved end residues are part of each CDR3. D genes are given only for firm matches. The size of a clone is reported for some rows only, either as once, few or many, or as a class for expanded clones.

J gene: TRBJ2-5; V gene: TRBV5-1; D gene: TRBD1; clone size: many; CDR3 DNA: TGCGCCAGCAGCGTTACCGGGACAGGGGAAGAGACCCAGTACTTC; CDR3 protein: CASSVTGTGEETQYF
J gene: TRBJ2-5; V gene: TRBV29-1; D gene: TRBD2; clone size: many; CDR3 DNA: TGCAGCGTTAAGCGGGGGCTCCAAGAGACCCAGTACTTC; CDR3 protein: CSVKRGLQETQYF
J gene: TRBJ2-1; V gene: TRBV18; D gene: TRBD2; clone size: .; CDR3 DNA: TGTGCCAGCTCACCCCCACTAGCGGGGGGGCTTGAGCAGTTCTTC; CDR3 protein: CASSPPLAGGLEQFF
J gene: TRBJ1-2; V gene: TRBV18; D gene: .; clone size: many; CDR3 DNA: TGTGCCAGCTCCTTCCCTAACTATGGCTACACCTTC; CDR3 protein: CASSFPNYGYTF
J gene: TRBJ1-4; V gene: TRBV6-6; D gene: TRBD1; clone size: many; CDR3 DNA: TGTGCCAGCACCGGACAGGCCGTAAATGAAAAACTGTTTTTT; CDR3 protein: CASTGQAVNEKLFF
J gene: TRBJ1-2; V gene: TRBV28; D gene: .; clone size: many; CDR3 DNA: TGTGCCACCATGGGGTATGGCTACACCTTC; CDR3 protein: CATMGYGYTF
J gene: TRBJ2-1; V gene: TRBV7-2; D gene: TRBD2; clone size: .; CDR3 DNA: TGTGCCAGCAGCTCTAGCGGGGGGGCCTCTCGGGATGAGCAGTTCTTC; CDR3 protein: CASSSSGGASRDEQFF
J gene: TRBJ1-2; V gene: TRBV10-2; D gene: .; clone size: .; CDR3 DNA: TGCGCCAGCAGTGGGCGGAAAACAGATGCTAACTATGGCTACACCTTC; CDR3 protein: CASSGRKTDANYGYTF
J gene: TRBJ1-4; V gene: TRBV4-1; D gene: .; clone size: .; CDR3 DNA: TGCGCCAGCAGCCAGGACCCTTTAGACAGGAGCTTTCGTGAAAAACTGTTTTTT; CDR3 protein: CASSQDPLDRSFREKLFF
J gene: TRBJ2-7; V gene: TRBV5-1; D gene: .; clone size: many; CDR3 DNA: TGCGCCAGTCGAATCATACCGGGGGCAGGAAACGAGCAGTACTTC; CDR3 protein: CASRIIPGAGNEQYF
J gene: TRBJ2-7; V gene: TRBV28; D gene: TRBD1; clone size: many; CDR3 DNA: TGTGCCAGCAACCAACCAGGGGGCGAGCAGTACTTC; CDR3 protein: CASNQPGGEQYF
J gene: TRBJ2-7; V gene: TRBV7-2; D gene: TRBD2; clone size: many; CDR3 DNA: TGTGCCAGCAGGCGGGGGGGGGACGAGCAGTACTTC; CDR3 protein: CASRRGGDEQYF
J gene: TRBJ1-3; V gene: TRBV7-8; D gene: TRBD1; clone size: many; CDR3 DNA: TGTGCCAGCAGCTTAGGCCAGACAGGGGCCGGAAACACCATATATTTT; CDR3 protein: CASSLGQTGAGNTIYF
J gene: TRBJ2-4; V gene: TRBV30; D gene: TRBD1; clone size: .; CDR3 DNA: TGTGCCTGGAAATCCAGAGGGGGCGGAGGTTACATTCAGTACTTC; CDR3 protein: CAWKSRGGGGYIQYF
J gene: TRBJ2-3; V gene: TRBV5-6; D gene: TRBD1; clone size: many; CDR3 DNA: TGTGCCAGCAGCTTGTTGCGGACAGGGGTAGATACGCAGTATTTT; CDR3 protein: CASSLLRTGVDTQYF
J gene: TRBJ2-7; V gene: TRBV5-1; D gene: .; clone size: many; CDR3 DNA: TGCGCCAGCAGCTTAACGATGGACGAGCAGTACTTC; CDR3 protein: CASSLTMDEQYF
J gene: TRBJ1-4; V gene: TRBV7-2; D gene: .; clone size: many; CDR3 DNA: TGTGCCAGCAGCTTAGATAGGCCAGCCACTAATGAAAAACTGTTTTTT; CDR3 protein: CASSLDRPATNEKLFF
J gene: TRBJ1-2; V gene: TRBV10-2; D gene: .; clone size: many; CDR3 DNA: TGCGCCAGCAGTGAGTCGACTCAGGGGTCGTATGGCTACACCTTC; CDR3 protein: CASSESTQGSYGYTF
J gene: TRBJ2-3; V gene: TRBV7-2; D gene: TRBD2; clone size: medium-sized; CDR3 DNA: TGTGCCAGCAGCTTACCGCTAGCGGGGGTTCTGGATACGCAGTATTTT; CDR3 protein: CASSLPLAGVLDTQYF
J gene: TRBJ1-1; V gene: TRBV5-1; D gene: .; clone size: many; CDR3 DNA: TGCGCCAGCAGCTTGGAACCGCCAGGAGACACTGAAGCTTTCTTT; CDR3 protein: CASSLEPPGDTEAFF
J gene: TRBJ1-1; V gene: TRBV29-1; D gene: .; clone size: many; CDR3 DNA: TGCAGCGTGGGGCCTGTCCAACCGAACACTGAAGCTTTCTTT; CDR3 protein: CSVGPVQPNTEAFF
J gene: TRBJ2-3; V gene: TRBV10-3; D gene: .; clone size: .; CDR3 DNA: TGTGCCATCAGTGATGTAAAGCGAAGGGGGGTAAATACGCAGTATTTT; CDR3 protein: CAISDVKRRGVNTQYF
J gene: TRBJ1-5; V gene: TRBV24-1; D gene: TRBD1; clone size: many; CDR3 DNA: TGTGCCACCAGTGACTCCAGACAGGGTGTGCAGCCCCAGCATTTT; CDR3 protein: CATSDSRQGVQPQHF
J gene: TRBJ2-1; V gene: TRBV28; D gene: .; clone size: .; CDR3 DNA: TGTGCCACCACCACTTGGGGTGAGCAGTTCTTC; CDR3 protein: CATTTWGEQFF
J gene: TRBJ2-1; V gene: TRBV9; D gene: TRBD1; clone size: many; CDR3 DNA: TGTGCCAGCAGCGCCGGGACAGGGTTTAATGAGCAGTTCTTC; CDR3 protein: CASSAGTGFNEQFF
J gene: TRBJ1-4; V gene: TRBV28; D gene: .; clone size: many; CDR3 DNA: TGTGCCAGCAATTCGGAGGGGGGAGCAACTAATGAAAAACTGTTTTTT; CDR3 protein: CASNSEGGATNEKLFF
J gene: TRBJ1-2; V gene: TRBV4-3; D gene: .; clone size: many; CDR3 DNA: TGCGCCAGCAGCCAAGATCCCTCAGGGAACTATGGCTACACCTTC; CDR3 protein: CASSQDPSGNYGYTF
J gene: TRBJ2-5; V gene: TRBV9; D gene: .; clone size: many; CDR3 DNA: TGTGCCAGCAGTCGGGTCGGGGCGGGGGAGACCCAGTACTTC; CDR3 protein: CASSRVGAGETQYF
J gene: TRBJ2-1; V gene: TRBV15; D gene: .; clone size: few; CDR3 DNA: TGTGCCACCAGCAGAGAAGGACCTGGCTCCTACAATGAGCAGTTCTTC; CDR3 protein: CATSREGPGSYNEQFF
J gene: TRBJ2-5; V gene: TRBV6-5; D gene: .; clone size: many; CDR3 DNA: TGTGCCAGCAGTTACGCGACGGGCCCTAAAGGGACCCAGTACTTC; CDR3 protein: CASSYATGPKGTQYF
J gene: TRBJ1-2; V gene: TRBV25-1; D gene: .; clone size: many; CDR3 DNA: TGTGCCAGCTACAGGAATGGCTACACCTTC; CDR3 protein: CASYRNGYTF
J gene: TRBJ2-5; V gene: TRBV28; D gene: .; clone size: many; CDR3 DNA: TGTGCCAGCAGTTTAATTCAGGCAGAGACCCAGTACTTC; CDR3 protein: CASSLIQAETQYF
J gene: TRBJ2-1; V gene: TRBV5-1; D gene: .; clone size: many; CDR3 DNA: TGCGCCAGCAGTCCTGAGGGGGAAGCTTATGAGCAGTTCTTC; CDR3 protein: CASSPEGEAYEQFF
J gene: TRBJ2-2; V gene: TRBV5-6; D gene: .; clone size: many; CDR3 DNA: TGTGCCAGCAGCCGGGACACCGGGGAGCTGTTTTTT; CDR3 protein: CASSRDTGELFF
J gene: TRBJ1-1; V gene: TRBV20-1; D gene: .; clone size: many; CDR3 DNA: TGCAGTGCTACGTTCCAGAAACCGAACACTGAAGCTTTCTTT; CDR3 protein: CSATFQKPNTEAFF
J gene: TRBJ1-2; V gene: TRBV5-1; D gene: .; clone size: many; CDR3 DNA: TGCGCCAGCAGCTTGGGTGATCCTAACTATGGCTACACCTTC; CDR3 protein: CASSLGDPNYGYTF
J gene: TRBJ2-2; V gene: TRBV7-2; D gene: .; clone size: many; CDR3 DNA: TGTGCCAGCAGCTTGGATCCGACAAACACCGGGGAGCTGTTTTTT; CDR3 protein: CASSLDPTNTGELFF
J gene: TRBJ1-2; V gene: TRBV7-2; D gene: .; clone size: many; CDR3 DNA: TGTGCCAGCAGCTCCGACGGGATTGGCTACACCTTC; CDR3 protein: CASSSDGIGYTF
J gene: TRBJ2-3; V gene: TRBV29-1; D gene: TRBD2; clone size: few; CDR3 DNA: TGCAGCGTTCTCGGACTAGCGGGGGGATATTTTACAGATACGCAGTATTTT; CDR3 protein: CSVLGLAGGYFTDTQYF
J gene: TRBJ2-7; V gene: TRBV6-5; D gene: .; clone size: many; CDR3 DNA: TGTGCCAGCAGGCGGGACAGTGGGGGCTACGAGCAGTACTTC; CDR3 protein: CASRRDSGGYEQYF
J gene: TRBJ1-2; V gene: TRBV20-1; D gene: .; clone size: few; CDR3 DNA: TGCAGTGCTAGAAATTCAGGGTCCTATGGCTACACCTTC; CDR3 protein: CSARNSGSYGYTF